This T cell receptor (beta chain) was recorded in a study of blood T cell repertoires in COVID-19. Looking at the study overall: The cDNA or gDNA used as material had been derived from T cells, B-cell-depleted T cells, or PBMCs.

This CDR3 comprises 16 residues. Trimming stripped 6 bases from V and 0 bases from J, with 16 bases between. Germline values: CDR1 MGHRA, CDR2 YSYEKL. Sequencing used immunoSEQ multiplex PCR; TCRdb keeps in-frame clones, though not all of them. The table lists roughly 80,000 clones, about 84% of them singletons, with more than 14% in the top ten. This receptor was obtained from a woman in her 70s with acute or convalescent COVID-19. The sequenced sample consisted of peripheral blood. The chain couples TRBV4-1 to TRBJ2-3; D not certain. CDR3 nucleotides: TGCGCCAGCAGGTTCACTGGGCGCACTAGCACAGATACGCAGTATTTT. The encoded protein is CASRFTGRTSTDTQYF.